The following is a T cell receptor beta chain sequence with its context. The data are from a study of cytomegalovirus exposure and HLA in healthy donors. The PCR was carried out with 60 Vbeta primers and 13 Jbeta primers. Sequenced by immunoSEQ multiplex PCR; TCRdb stores in-frame clones only, minus some. The table lists tens of thousands of clones, around 81% of them singletons. The germline CDR1 and CDR2 sequences are SNHLY and FYNNEI. This CDR3 contains 17 residues. The V segment lost 7 bases and the J segment 7 bases; nucleotides outside the gene matches: 11. Specimen: PBMCs. This clonotype originated in a woman in her 30s in good health and CMV-seronegative. The chain is built from TRBV2 and TRBJ2-2, with 14 bases lining up with TRBD2. Here the CDR3 reads CASNPGLAGVIHGELFF. The CDR3 DNA reads as TGTGCCAGCAATCCGGGACTAGCGGGAGTTATTCACGGGGAGCTGTTTTTT.